These 8 T cell receptor beta chains came from one sample sequenced in a study of regulatory T cells in long-lasting Graves disease. Time point indicated: newly diagnosed GD, antithyroid drugs for less than 3 months. Making the TCR library involved RNA that had been extracted from PBMCs. Combining iRepertoire HTBI primers with Arm-PCR of CDR3 regions, the authors built TCR beta libraries. One entry per CDR3 protein results from TCRdb running MiXCR on the multiplex PCR reads. The repertoire holds a few hundred thousand distinct CDR3 sequences, 15% to 20% seen once, with approximately 20% in the top ten. Source: peripheral blood mononuclear cells (PBMCs), taken at new diagnosis, from a patient treated with antithyroid drugs. The receptors come from a female donor with Graves disease.

The V gene is TRBV6-1, the J gene TRBJ2-7, with 14 bases that match TRBD2. CDR1 and CDR2 (germline): MNHNS, SASEGT. The length of the CDR3 is 15 residues. V was pared by 4 bases and J by 4 bases, with 3 bases of the junction left unmatched. CDR3 nucleotides: TGTGCCAGCAGTGGTGGGACTAGCGGGAGTTACGAGCAGTACTTC. The encoded protein is CASSGGTSGSYEQYF.

This clonotype was seen many times. The V gene is TRBV6-2 or TRBV6-3, the J gene TRBJ2-2; tentatively, D is TRBD1 (6 bases). The CDR3 sequence is 17 residues long. Trimming removed 5 bases at V and 0 bases at J, with 16 bases between. Germline V gene lookup returns CDR1 MNHEY and CDR2 SVGEGT. CDR3 residues: CASSQLPGHSNTGELFF. Here the CDR3 DNA reads TGTGCCAGCAGTCAATTACCGGGACACTCGAACACCGGGGAGCTGTTTTTT.

This clonotype was detected many times. The V call is TRBV6-2 or TRBV6-3, the J call TRBJ1-5; the D gene is possibly TRBD1 (6 bases). V was clipped by 5 bases and J by 4 bases, with 21 bases between them. The germline V gene has CDR1 MNHEY and CDR2 SVGEGT. The CDR3 extends over 17 amino acids. The CDR3 DNA reads TGTGCCAGCAGTGAATCCGAACAGGGCGTCTTTAATCAGCCCCAGCATTTT. It is translated as CASSESEQGVFNQPQHF.

Worth noting for this clonotype: A read error may be the cause here, since a much bigger clone is one base away. DNA for the CDR3: TGTGCCAGCAGCCGCCCGCACACTGGAGCTTTCTTT. Translating it yields CASSRPHTGAFF. The chain employs TRBV13 and TRBJ1-1; D gene ambiguous. CDR1 is PRHDT, CDR2 FYEKMQ, per germline (reference sequence). The CDR3 totals 12 residues.

This clonotype was observed many times. The chain has TRBV11-2 and TRBJ2-1, with D maybe TRBD2 (6 bases). CDR3 length equals 15 residues. Germline V gene lookup returns CDR1 SGHAT and CDR2 FQNNGV. Trimming cost V 6 bases and J 6 bases, with 18 bases left between them. The CDR3 region has the DNA TGTGCCAGCAGGTCCGGGACTGGGGGTGCCAATGAGCAGTTCTTC. Translating gives CASRSGTGGANEQFF.

This clonotype was counted ten times or more. The genes are TRBV27 and TRBJ1-4; perhaps TRBD1 as D (5 bases). Germline V gene lookup returns CDR1 MNHEY and CDR2 SMNVEV (reference sequence). This CDR3 spans 14 amino acids. The V gene lost 3 bases and the J gene lost 4 bases, with 9 bases spanning the gap. This chain's CDR3 is CASSLSRVNEKLFF. The CDR3 nucleotides read TGTGCCAGCAGTTTGAGCAGGGTTAATGAAAAACTGTTTTTT.

This clonotype was found many times. The chain recombines TRBV29-1 with TRBJ2-7; 11 nucleotides match TRBD2. Germline V gene data show CDR1 as SQVTM and CDR2 as ANQGSEA. Trimming cost V 6 bases and J 3 bases; bases outside gene matches: 7. The CDR3 is 14 residues long. Here the CDR3 DNA reads TGCAGCGTCAGGCTAGCGGGAGGTTTCTACGAGCAGTACTTC. It translates to CSVRLAGGFYEQYF.

This clonotype was counted many times. V and J are TRBV19 and TRBJ1-1; D not resolved. Germline V CDR1 and CDR2: LNHDA, SQIVND (reference sequence). V was trimmed by 8 bases and J by 5 bases, leaving 9 bases between them. The CDR3 has 11 residues. CDR3 DNA sequence: TGTGCCAGTTACCTTTGGACTGAAGCTTTCTTT. Translation gives CASYLWTEAFF. Drawing the rest from reference TRBV19 and TRBJ1-1, the complete variable domain is DGGITQSPKYLFRKEGQNVTLSCEQNLNHDAMYWYRQDPGQGLRLIYYSQIVNDFQKGDIAEGYSVSREKKESFPLTVTSAQKNPTAFYLCASYLWTEAFFGQGTRLTVV.